This T cell receptor beta chain was documented in a study of CD8 T cells in ankylosing spondylitis. Study-wide findings and caveats: A TCR beta motif made of several highly homologous variants seemed typical of ankylosing spondylitis blood.

One entry per CDR3 protein results from TCRdb running MiXCR on the 5' RACE reads. The repertoire holds about 130,000 distinct CDR3 sequences, under 20% seen once, with approximately 30% in the top ten. The V gene's germline CDR1 is SGHDT and CDR2 YYEEEE. The CDR3 spans 15 residues. V lost 0 bases, J lost 0 bases, and 6 bases lay in between. A note on this clonotype: The antigen is undetermined.

The clonotype originates from a male donor with ankylosing spondylitis. The sequenced sample consisted of blood, either unsorted or a sorted T cell fraction (not recorded which). The chain has TRBV5-6 and TRBJ1-4; D ambiguous. The CDR3 DNA sequence: TGTGCCAGCAGCTTGGGGAGCCCAACTAATGAAAAACTGTTTTTT. This sequence encodes CASSLGSPTNEKLFF.